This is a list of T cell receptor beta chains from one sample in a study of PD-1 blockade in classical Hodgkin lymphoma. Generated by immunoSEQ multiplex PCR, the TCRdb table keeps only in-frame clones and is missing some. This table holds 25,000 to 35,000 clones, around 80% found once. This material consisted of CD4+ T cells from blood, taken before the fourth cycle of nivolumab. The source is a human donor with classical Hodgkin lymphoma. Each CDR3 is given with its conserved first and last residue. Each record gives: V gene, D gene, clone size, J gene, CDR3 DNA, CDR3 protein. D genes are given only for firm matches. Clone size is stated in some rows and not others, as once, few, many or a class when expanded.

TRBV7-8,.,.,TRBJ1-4,TGTGCCAGCAGCTTAGGGACACTTATTAATGAAAAACTGTTTTTT,CASSLGTLINEKLFF
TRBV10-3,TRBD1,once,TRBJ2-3,TGTGCCATCAGTGTAGGACAGGACACAGATACGCAGTATTTT,CAISVGQDTDTQYF
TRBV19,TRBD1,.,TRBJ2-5,TGTGCCAGTAATAACCCCACAGGGGAATTGGAGACCCAGTACTTC,CASNNPTGELETQYF
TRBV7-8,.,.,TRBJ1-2,TGTGCCAGCAGCTTACCCTGGGGAAACTATGGCTACACCTTC,CASSLPWGNYGYTF
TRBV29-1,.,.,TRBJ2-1,TGCAGCGTTGTGGTGGGGGGCGGTATTGAGCAGTTCTTC,CSVVVGGGIEQFF
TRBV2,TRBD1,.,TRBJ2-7,TGTGCCAGCACCGGGACAGGAGCCTACGAGCAGTACTTC,CASTGTGAYEQYF
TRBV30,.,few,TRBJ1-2,TGTGCCTGGAGTGTACTCGGCAGGGCTAGCTACACCTTC,CAWSVLGRASYTF
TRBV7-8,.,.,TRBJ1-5,TGTGCCAGCAGCTTAGCTTGGCAGGGTCATAGCAATCAGCCCCAGCATTTT,CASSLAWQGHSNQPQHF
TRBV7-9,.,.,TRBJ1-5,TGTGCCAGCAGCTTACATCGTCCCCCCTACGTTTATAGCAATCAGCCCCAGCATTTT,CASSLHRPPYVYSNQPQHF
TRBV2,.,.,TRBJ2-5,TGTGCCAGCGAGAGGGGGAGTCTATCTGAGACCCAGTACTTC,CASERGSLSETQYF
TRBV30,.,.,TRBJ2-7,TGTGCCTGGAAACCGATGCTCTACGAGCAGTACTTC,CAWKPMLYEQYF
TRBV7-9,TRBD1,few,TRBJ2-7,TGTGCCAGCAGCCTAGGACAGGGTGGTTACGAGCAGTACTTC,CASSLGQGGYEQYF
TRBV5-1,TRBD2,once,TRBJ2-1,TGCGCCAGCAGCAGCCCGACTAGCGGGGGGGCCGGAGAGCAGTTCTTC,CASSSPTSGGAGEQFF
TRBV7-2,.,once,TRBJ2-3,TGTGCCAGCAGCTTAAGGGAGCCGCAGTATTTT,CASSLREPQYF
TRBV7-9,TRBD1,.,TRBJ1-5,TGTGCCAGCGGCAGGGGGGGTTTAGATCAGCCCCAGCATTTT,CASGRGGLDQPQHF
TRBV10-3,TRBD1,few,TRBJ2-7,TGTGCCAACCGGTCGGACAGGGAAGCGCCGCAGTACTTC,CANRSDREAPQYF
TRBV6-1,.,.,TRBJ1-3,TGTGCCAGCAGTGAATTTTCTGGAAACACCATATATTTT,CASSEFSGNTIYF
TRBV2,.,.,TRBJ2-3,TGTGCCAGCAGGGAAAGGTCACTCCCGCGTGTTAGAGATACGCAGTATTTT,CASRERSLPRVRDTQYF
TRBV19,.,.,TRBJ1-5,TGTGCCAGTAGTACCCTCGTCGGGACTTATAGCAATCAGCCCCAGCATTTT,CASSTLVGTYSNQPQHF
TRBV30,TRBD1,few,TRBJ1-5,TGTGCCTGGAGTTCGGACAGGTCACAATCAGCCCAGCATTTT,CAWSSDRSQSAQHF
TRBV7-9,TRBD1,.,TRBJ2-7,TGTGCCAGCAGCTCCGCTAGGGACAGATCCTACGAGCAGTACTTC,CASSSARDRSYEQYF
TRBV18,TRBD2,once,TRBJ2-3,TGTGCCAGCTCACGGACTAGCGGCACAGATACGCAGTATTTT,CASSRTSGTDTQYF
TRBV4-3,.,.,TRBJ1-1,TGCGCCAGCAGCCAGGCGGTCTTTACTGAAGCTTTCTTT,CASSQAVFTEAFF
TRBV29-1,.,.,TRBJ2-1,TGCAGCGTATCTGGGTCGGTGTACAATGAGCAGTTCTTC,CSVSGSVYNEQFF
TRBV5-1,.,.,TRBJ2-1,TGCGCCAGCAGCCCGGGACTGATGGGGGGCCCTTACAATGAGCAGTTCTTC,CASSPGLMGGPYNEQFF
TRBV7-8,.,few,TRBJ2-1,TGTGCCAGCAGCTTCCCTACCGGTGAGCAGTTCTTC,CASSFPTGEQFF
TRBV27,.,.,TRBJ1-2,TGTGCCAGCAGTTTGAAGGGCGGTAGCTATGGCTACACCTTC,CASSLKGGSYGYTF
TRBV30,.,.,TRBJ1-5,TGTGCCTGGGCAACCGGTCAGCCCCAGCATTTT,CAWATGQPQHF
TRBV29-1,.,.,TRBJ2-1,TGCAGCGTTGAACTGGCGGGGTCTTTCTATAACTACAATGAGCAGTTCTTC,CSVELAGSFYNYNEQFF
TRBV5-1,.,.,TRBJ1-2,TGCGCCAGCAGCTCTACTACTGGGACGCTGAACTATGGCTACACCTTC,CASSSTTGTLNYGYTF
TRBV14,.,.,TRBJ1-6,TGTGCCAGCAGCCAAGATTTGCAGGGCGCTTTTTCACCCCTCCACTTT,CASSQDLQGAFSPLHF
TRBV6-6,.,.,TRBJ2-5,TGTGCCAGCAGTTACCAGGCGGAGACCCAGTACTTC,CASSYQAETQYF
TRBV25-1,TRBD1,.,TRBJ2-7,TGTGCCAGCACCCCAGGTGGGACAGGGGGGTCCGAGCAGTACTTC,CASTPGGTGGSEQYF
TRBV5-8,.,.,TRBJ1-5,TGTGCCAGCAATACAGGGCAAATTGGGGGGGATCAGCCCCAGCATTTT,CASNTGQIGGDQPQHF
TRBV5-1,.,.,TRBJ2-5,TGCGCCAGCAGCAGGGACATCTGGGGGCAGGAGACCCAGTACTTC,CASSRDIWGQETQYF
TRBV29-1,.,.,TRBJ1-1,TGCAGCGTTGAATGGGGCGCGAACACTGAAGCTTTCTTT,CSVEWGANTEAFF
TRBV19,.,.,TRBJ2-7,TGTGCCAGTAGGGATAGAGGGGTGAACGAGCAGTACTTC,CASRDRGVNEQYF
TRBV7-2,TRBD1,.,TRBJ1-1,TGTGCCAGCAGCTTAGCCAGGGGGGCCCCTGAAGCTTTCTTT,CASSLARGAPEAFF
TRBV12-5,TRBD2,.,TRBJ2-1,TGTGCTAGTGGTTTCCCGGGGAGGGTAATTGGGAGCTCCTACAATGAGCAGTTCTTC,CASGFPGRVIGSSYNEQFF
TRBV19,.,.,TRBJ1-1,TGTGCCAGTAGTATACGAGGGATGAACACTGAAGCTTTCTTT,CASSIRGMNTEAFF
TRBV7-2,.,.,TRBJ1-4,TGTGCCAGCACTTTATCCGCAACGCGTGAAAAACTGTTTTTT,CASTLSATREKLFF
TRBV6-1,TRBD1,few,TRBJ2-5,TGTGCCAGCACCAAGGACAGGGGGTGGGAGACCCAGTACTTC,CASTKDRGWETQYF
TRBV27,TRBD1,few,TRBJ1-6,TGTGCCAGCAGCCCACCCCCAGGGGGGGTTAATTCACCCCTCCACTTT,CASSPPPGGVNSPLHF
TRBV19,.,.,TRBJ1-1,TGTGCCAGTAGTATCGGTCAGGGTATCACTGAAGCTTTCTTT,CASSIGQGITEAFF
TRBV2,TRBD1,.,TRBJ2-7,TGTGCCAGCGGACAGGGGGAACTCGAGCAGTACTTC,CASGQGELEQYF
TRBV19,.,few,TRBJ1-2,TGTGCCAGTAGCACCTTTGCGGGACGGGCTAACTATGGCTACACCTTC,CASSTFAGRANYGYTF
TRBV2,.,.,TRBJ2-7,TGTGCCAGCATCCCTTTCACCCCTACCTACGAGCAGTACTTC,CASIPFTPTYEQYF
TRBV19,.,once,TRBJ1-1,TGTGCCAGTAGAGCGACAGGACCAATGACCATGAACACTGAAGCTTTCTTT,CASRATGPMTMNTEAFF
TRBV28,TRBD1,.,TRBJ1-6,TGTGCCAGCAGTCGACAGGGGGCGAAAAATTCACCCCTCCACTTT,CASSRQGAKNSPLHF
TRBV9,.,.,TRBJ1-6,TGTGCGAGCCGGAGACGGGATAATTCACCCCTCCACTTT,CASRRRDNSPLHF
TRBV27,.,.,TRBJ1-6,TGTGCCAGCAGTCCAATACCGGGTCCTCATAATTCACCCCTCCACTTT,CASSPIPGPHNSPLHF
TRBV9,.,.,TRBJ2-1,TGTGCCAGCAGCGTAGGTTTAGGGTATGCGGGCAATGAGCAGTTCTTC,CASSVGLGYAGNEQFF
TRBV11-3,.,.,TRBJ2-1,TGTGCCAGCAGCTTAGTAGGGTCTTCCTACAATGAGCAGTTCTTC,CASSLVGSSYNEQFF